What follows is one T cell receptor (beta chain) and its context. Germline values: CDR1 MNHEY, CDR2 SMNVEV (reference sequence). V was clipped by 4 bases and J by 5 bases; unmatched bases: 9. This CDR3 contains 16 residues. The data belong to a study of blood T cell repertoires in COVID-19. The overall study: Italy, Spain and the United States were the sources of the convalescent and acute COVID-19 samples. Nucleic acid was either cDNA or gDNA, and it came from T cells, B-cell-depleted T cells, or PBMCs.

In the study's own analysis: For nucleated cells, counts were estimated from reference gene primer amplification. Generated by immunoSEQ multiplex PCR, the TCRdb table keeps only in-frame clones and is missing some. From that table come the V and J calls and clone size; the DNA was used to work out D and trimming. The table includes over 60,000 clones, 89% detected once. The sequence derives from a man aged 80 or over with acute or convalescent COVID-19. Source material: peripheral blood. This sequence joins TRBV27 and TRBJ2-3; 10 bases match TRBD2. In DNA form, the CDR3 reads TGTGCCAGCAGTTCTCTAGCGGGAGAGTTGATAGATACGCAGTATTTT. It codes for CASSSLAGELIDTQYF.